The following is a TCR beta chain sequence with its context. The antigen is not known. The data stem from a study of CD8 T cell repertoires and HIV-1 epitope variants. Germline V gene sequence: CDR1 SEHNR, CDR2 FQNEAQ (reference sequence). This CDR3 has 14 residues. V gave up 2 bases and J gave up 7 bases; unmatched junction bases: 2. Data came from immunoSEQ multiplex PCR; TCRdb stores just in-frame clones and leaves some out. The sample consists of roughly 5,200 clones, 66% of them appearing once. Whole-study findings and limits: Beta chains alone show antigen proliferation, not cytokine profile or function.

The chain uses TRBV7-9 and TRBJ2-1; 10 nucleotides line up with TRBD2. The receptor was isolated from a male donor with HIV. The sequenced material came from cultured CD8+ T cells derived from PBMCs. The DNA for the CDR3 is TGTGCCAGCAGCTTAACGGGACTAGCGAATGAGCAGTTCTTC. Its translation: CASSLTGLANEQFF.